Listed below are T cell receptor beta chains from one sample, sequenced in a study of T cell responses to AZD1222 COVID-19 vaccine. Sequenced by immunoSEQ multiplex PCR; TCRdb stores in-frame clones only, minus some. Seen here are 130,000 or so clones, approximately 94% observed once, and the top ten hold 3.1%. The sequences come from peripheral blood, collected on day 0 of AZD1222 vaccination. These receptors came from an adult in good health. Each CDR3 is given with its conserved first and last residue. The order of the fields is CDR3 DNA, CDR3 protein, CDR3 length, clone size, V gene, J gene, D gene. A D gene is named only where the DNA matches it firmly. Rows may omit the clone size; those that give it use once, few, many or a size class.

CDR3 DNA: TGTGCCAGCAGTACGGAGGGGATCGACTATGGCTACACCTTC; CDR3 protein: CASSTEGIDYGYTF; CDR3 length: 14; clone size: NA; V gene: TRBV28; J gene: TRBJ1-2; D gene: NA
CDR3 DNA: TGTGCCAGCAGACAAGGGACCGCTCAGCCCCAGCATTTT; CDR3 protein: CASRQGTAQPQHF; CDR3 length: 13; clone size: NA; V gene: TRBV28; J gene: TRBJ1-5; D gene: NA
CDR3 DNA: TGTGCCAGCAGTTACTCGGACCACTACGAGCAGTACTTC; CDR3 protein: CASSYSDHYEQYF; CDR3 length: 13; clone size: NA; V gene: TRBV6-5; J gene: TRBJ2-7; D gene: NA
CDR3 DNA: TGTGCCAGTAGTTTCCCGGGACAGGGTTCGGGTCAGCCCCAGCATTTT; CDR3 protein: CASSFPGQGSGQPQHF; CDR3 length: 16; clone size: NA; V gene: TRBV19; J gene: TRBJ1-5; D gene: TRBD1
CDR3 DNA: TGTGCCAGCAGTGAAGCTGGGAAAACAGATACGCAGTATTTT; CDR3 protein: CASSEAGKTDTQYF; CDR3 length: 14; clone size: NA; V gene: TRBV6-1; J gene: TRBJ2-3; D gene: NA
CDR3 DNA: TGTGCCACCAGCTTGGGTGGCGGGAGACGAACAGATACGCAGTATTTT; CDR3 protein: CATSLGGGRRTDTQYF; CDR3 length: 16; clone size: NA; V gene: TRBV15; J gene: TRBJ2-3; D gene: TRBD2
CDR3 DNA: TGTGCCAGCAGTTCTAAAGTCGGCGGAACCCGGGCGATTTATGGCTACACCTTC; CDR3 protein: CASSSKVGGTRAIYGYTF; CDR3 length: 18; clone size: NA; V gene: TRBV7-3; J gene: TRBJ1-2; D gene: NA
CDR3 DNA: TGTGCCAGCAGTCTCCCCCACGGGAGGAACTCTGGAAACACCATATATTTT; CDR3 protein: CASSLPHGRNSGNTIYF; CDR3 length: 17; clone size: NA; V gene: TRBV28; J gene: TRBJ1-3; D gene: NA
CDR3 DNA: TGTGCCAGCAGCTTAGCGGGAGGGCCGCGGGATGAGCAGTTCTTC; CDR3 protein: CASSLAGGPRDEQFF; CDR3 length: 15; clone size: NA; V gene: TRBV7-2; J gene: TRBJ2-1; D gene: TRBD2
CDR3 DNA: TGTGCCAGCCTGCCCCTCGGGACTCGGTCAGATACGCAGTATTTT; CDR3 protein: CASLPLGTRSDTQYF; CDR3 length: 15; clone size: NA; V gene: TRBV7-2; J gene: TRBJ2-3; D gene: NA
CDR3 DNA: TGTGCCAGCAGCATAGAGGATAAGGATTCTGGAAACACCATATATTTT; CDR3 protein: CASSIEDKDSGNTIYF; CDR3 length: 16; clone size: NA; V gene: TRBV11-2; J gene: TRBJ1-3; D gene: NA
CDR3 DNA: TGTGCCAGCAGCTTCGGGGTACAAGAGACCCAGTACTTC; CDR3 protein: CASSFGVQETQYF; CDR3 length: 13; clone size: NA; V gene: TRBV7-2; J gene: TRBJ2-5; D gene: NA
CDR3 DNA: TGTGCCACCAGCAGACTAGCCGTTTCCAAAAACATTCAGTACTTC; CDR3 protein: CATSRLAVSKNIQYF; CDR3 length: 15; clone size: NA; V gene: TRBV15; J gene: TRBJ2-4; D gene: NA
CDR3 DNA: TGTGCCAGCAGCTTAGGGGTCCCCGCGGGGGCCTACAATGAGCAGTTCTTC; CDR3 protein: CASSLGVPAGAYNEQFF; CDR3 length: 17; clone size: NA; V gene: TRBV7-2; J gene: TRBJ2-1; D gene: TRBD2
CDR3 DNA: TGCGCCAGCAGCCAAGGGAGGACAGGGGGCGCGGATGGCTACACCTTC; CDR3 protein: CASSQGRTGGADGYTF; CDR3 length: 16; clone size: NA; V gene: TRBV4-3; J gene: TRBJ1-2; D gene: TRBD1
CDR3 DNA: TGTGCCAGCAGCCCCGTAAGACCTGAAGCTTTCTTT; CDR3 protein: CASSPVRPEAFF; CDR3 length: 12; clone size: NA; V gene: TRBV28; J gene: TRBJ1-1; D gene: NA
CDR3 DNA: TGTGCCATCAGGGGGAGGGAAGATACGCAGTATTTT; CDR3 protein: CAIRGREDTQYF; CDR3 length: 12; clone size: NA; V gene: TRBV10-3; J gene: TRBJ2-3; D gene: TRBD2
CDR3 DNA: TGCGCCAGCAGCCAAACGGACAGTTTGAACACTGAAGCTTTCTTT; CDR3 protein: CASSQTDSLNTEAFF; CDR3 length: 15; clone size: NA; V gene: TRBV4-1; J gene: TRBJ1-1; D gene: NA
CDR3 DNA: TGTGCCAGCTCACCACAACAGAGTGAAGAAAAACTGTTTTTT; CDR3 protein: CASSPQQSEEKLFF; CDR3 length: 14; clone size: NA; V gene: TRBV18; J gene: TRBJ1-4; D gene: NA
CDR3 DNA: TGTGCCAGCAGTTTAGTAGGGGGTGGCCGCAGTTTCAACAATGAGCAGTTCTTC; CDR3 protein: CASSLVGGGRSFNNEQFF; CDR3 length: 18; clone size: NA; V gene: TRBV27; J gene: TRBJ2-1; D gene: NA
CDR3 DNA: TGTGCCATCAGGGGGCAACAGGGCTACGAGCAGTACTTC; CDR3 protein: CAIRGQQGYEQYF; CDR3 length: 13; clone size: NA; V gene: TRBV10-3; J gene: TRBJ2-7; D gene: NA
CDR3 DNA: TGTGCCAGCAGTGAAGCGGCTAGTGGGGTCCACGAGCAGTACTTC; CDR3 protein: CASSEAASGVHEQYF; CDR3 length: 15; clone size: few; V gene: TRBV2; J gene: TRBJ2-7; D gene: NA
CDR3 DNA: TGTGCCAGCAGCCCCAGGACTAGCGCAGATACGCAGTATTTT; CDR3 protein: CASSPRTSADTQYF; CDR3 length: 14; clone size: NA; V gene: TRBV7-2; J gene: TRBJ2-3; D gene: TRBD2
CDR3 DNA: TGTGCCATACAGGGAGGGACCACCGGGGAGCTGTTTTTT; CDR3 protein: CAIQGGTTGELFF; CDR3 length: 13; clone size: NA; V gene: TRBV19; J gene: TRBJ2-2; D gene: NA
CDR3 DNA: TGTGCCAGCAGGGGAGTCCGAGGGGGTGGCTACACCTTC; CDR3 protein: CASRGVRGGGYTF; CDR3 length: 13; clone size: NA; V gene: TRBV28; J gene: TRBJ1-2; D gene: NA
CDR3 DNA: TGTGCCAGCGCTGCCCAGGTCACAGATACGCAGTATTTT; CDR3 protein: CASAAQVTDTQYF; CDR3 length: 13; clone size: NA; V gene: TRBV5-4; J gene: TRBJ2-3; D gene: NA
CDR3 DNA: TGTGCCAGCACCCCGGACTTGGGCTATGGCTACACCTTC; CDR3 protein: CASTPDLGYGYTF; CDR3 length: 13; clone size: once; V gene: TRBV6-6; J gene: TRBJ1-2; D gene: NA
CDR3 DNA: TGTGCCAGCAGCCAGACAACTAACTATGGCTACACCTTC; CDR3 protein: CASSQTTNYGYTF; CDR3 length: 13; clone size: NA; V gene: TRBV12-3/TRBV12-4; J gene: TRBJ1-2; D gene: NA
CDR3 DNA: TGCGCCAGCAGCCAAGATTCCCCGGGAGGGTACTACGAGCAGTACTTC; CDR3 protein: CASSQDSPGGYYEQYF; CDR3 length: 16; clone size: NA; V gene: TRBV4-3; J gene: TRBJ2-7; D gene: TRBD2
CDR3 DNA: TGTGCCAGCAGTCTAGGACAGGGGGCGGGGGAGCAGTACTTC; CDR3 protein: CASSLGQGAGEQYF; CDR3 length: 14; clone size: NA; V gene: TRBV27; J gene: TRBJ2-7; D gene: TRBD1
CDR3 DNA: TGTGCCACCAGCCAGGGTTCTAATGAAAAACTGTTTTTT; CDR3 protein: CATSQGSNEKLFF; CDR3 length: 13; clone size: NA; V gene: TRBV24-1; J gene: TRBJ1-4; D gene: NA
CDR3 DNA: TGTGCCAGCGTGGCCCACCGGGCGGACAAGATACATGAAGCTTTCTTT; CDR3 protein: CASVAHRADKIHEAFF; CDR3 length: 16; clone size: NA; V gene: TRBV27; J gene: TRBJ1-1; D gene: NA
CDR3 DNA: TGCAGTGCTAGTCAAGGGACAGATACGCAGTATTTT; CDR3 protein: CSASQGTDTQYF; CDR3 length: 12; clone size: NA; V gene: TRBV20-1; J gene: TRBJ2-3; D gene: NA
CDR3 DNA: TGTGCCAGCAGCTTAGGCGGATGGAATGAGCAGTTCTTC; CDR3 protein: CASSLGGWNEQFF; CDR3 length: 13; clone size: NA; V gene: TRBV7-9; J gene: TRBJ2-1; D gene: NA
CDR3 DNA: TGTGCCAGCAGCTTGGGGCACCGAGGGCCTAATTCACCCCTCCACTTT; CDR3 protein: CASSLGHRGPNSPLHF; CDR3 length: 16; clone size: few; V gene: TRBV5-6; J gene: TRBJ1-6; D gene: NA
CDR3 DNA: TGTGCCAGCTCACCTTGGACAGGGGGTAATTCACCCCTCCACTTT; CDR3 protein: CASSPWTGGNSPLHF; CDR3 length: 15; clone size: NA; V gene: TRBV18; J gene: TRBJ1-6; D gene: TRBD1
CDR3 DNA: TGTGCCAGCAGTGTCAGGGCACGGGGCACCGGGGAGCTGTTTTTT; CDR3 protein: CASSVRARGTGELFF; CDR3 length: 15; clone size: NA; V gene: TRBV28; J gene: TRBJ2-2; D gene: NA
CDR3 DNA: TGTGCCAGCAGCTCCCTAGGGGGGGGGAACACTGAAGCTTTCTTT; CDR3 protein: CASSSLGGGNTEAFF; CDR3 length: 15; clone size: NA; V gene: TRBV7-9; J gene: TRBJ1-1; D gene: NA
CDR3 DNA: TGCAGTGCGAATGACCAGTATGGCTACACCTTC; CDR3 protein: CSANDQYGYTF; CDR3 length: 11; clone size: NA; V gene: TRBV20-1; J gene: TRBJ1-2; D gene: NA
CDR3 DNA: TGTGCCAGCAGTTTGGGGCAGCCCCAGCATTTT; CDR3 protein: CASSLGQPQHF; CDR3 length: 11; clone size: few; V gene: TRBV28; J gene: TRBJ1-5; D gene: NA
CDR3 DNA: TGTGCCAGCAGCCAAGGGCAGGGTGATGGCTACACCTTC; CDR3 protein: CASSQGQGDGYTF; CDR3 length: 13; clone size: NA; V gene: TRBV4-2; J gene: TRBJ1-2; D gene: NA
CDR3 DNA: TGCAGCGTTGAAGATCCGGTGGCGGGCACTGAAGCTTTCTTT; CDR3 protein: CSVEDPVAGTEAFF; CDR3 length: 14; clone size: NA; V gene: TRBV29-1; J gene: TRBJ1-1; D gene: NA
CDR3 DNA: TGTGCCAGCAGTGAAGAGGGAAGGAAAAGGACTGAAGCTTTCTTT; CDR3 protein: CASSEEGRKRTEAFF; CDR3 length: 15; clone size: many; V gene: TRBV6-1; J gene: TRBJ1-1; D gene: NA
CDR3 DNA: TGTGCCAGCAGCTTAGCCGGACAGAGTCGCTACACCTTC; CDR3 protein: CASSLAGQSRYTF; CDR3 length: 13; clone size: NA; V gene: TRBV7-2; J gene: TRBJ1-2; D gene: NA
CDR3 DNA: TGTGCCAGCAGTCCATCCGGGACAGGGGGAAACACCATATATTTT; CDR3 protein: CASSPSGTGGNTIYF; CDR3 length: 15; clone size: NA; V gene: TRBV27; J gene: TRBJ1-3; D gene: TRBD1
CDR3 DNA: TGTGCCAGCAGCTTAGACCTCGGAGAGCGACCCGGAAAACTGTTTTTT; CDR3 protein: CASSLDLGERPGKLFF; CDR3 length: 16; clone size: NA; V gene: TRBV11-2; J gene: TRBJ1-4; D gene: NA
CDR3 DNA: TGTGCCACCAGCAGCAAACACTATAGCAATCAGCCCCAGCATTTT; CDR3 protein: CATSSKHYSNQPQHF; CDR3 length: 15; clone size: NA; V gene: TRBV15; J gene: TRBJ1-5; D gene: NA
CDR3 DNA: TGTGCCAGCAGCTTACCCCCTTCCTACGAGCAGTACTTC; CDR3 protein: CASSLPPSYEQYF; CDR3 length: 13; clone size: NA; V gene: TRBV7-9; J gene: TRBJ2-7; D gene: NA
CDR3 DNA: TGTGCCAGCTCACCCCTTAAGGTTGGCAATTCACCCCTCCACTTT; CDR3 protein: CASSPLKVGNSPLHF; CDR3 length: 15; clone size: NA; V gene: TRBV18; J gene: TRBJ1-6; D gene: NA
CDR3 DNA: TGTGCCAGCAGCGTAGGCGGGGACTACACCTTC; CDR3 protein: CASSVGGDYTF; CDR3 length: 11; clone size: NA; V gene: TRBV9; J gene: TRBJ1-2; D gene: NA
CDR3 DNA: TGTGCCAGCAGCCAAAGAGGAGGAGGGGTTAACACTGAAGCTTTCTTT; CDR3 protein: CASSQRGGGVNTEAFF; CDR3 length: 16; clone size: NA; V gene: TRBV3-1/TRBV3-2; J gene: TRBJ1-1; D gene: NA
CDR3 DNA: TGTGCCACGGCAGGCGGGAGCACAGATACGCAGTATTTT; CDR3 protein: CATAGGSTDTQYF; CDR3 length: 13; clone size: NA; V gene: TRBV11-2; J gene: TRBJ2-3; D gene: NA
CDR3 DNA: TGTGCCAGCAGTGACATGATTAATTCACCCCTCCACTTT; CDR3 protein: CASSDMINSPLHF; CDR3 length: 13; clone size: NA; V gene: TRBV28; J gene: TRBJ1-6; D gene: NA
CDR3 DNA: TGCAGCGTTGGCGTTACAGGGGCAACTAATGAAAAACTGTTTTTT; CDR3 protein: CSVGVTGATNEKLFF; CDR3 length: 15; clone size: NA; V gene: TRBV29-1; J gene: TRBJ1-4; D gene: TRBD1
CDR3 DNA: TGTGCCAGCAGTATGAAGGGGTTTAACTATGGCTACACCTTC; CDR3 protein: CASSMKGFNYGYTF; CDR3 length: 14; clone size: NA; V gene: TRBV5-4; J gene: TRBJ1-2; D gene: NA